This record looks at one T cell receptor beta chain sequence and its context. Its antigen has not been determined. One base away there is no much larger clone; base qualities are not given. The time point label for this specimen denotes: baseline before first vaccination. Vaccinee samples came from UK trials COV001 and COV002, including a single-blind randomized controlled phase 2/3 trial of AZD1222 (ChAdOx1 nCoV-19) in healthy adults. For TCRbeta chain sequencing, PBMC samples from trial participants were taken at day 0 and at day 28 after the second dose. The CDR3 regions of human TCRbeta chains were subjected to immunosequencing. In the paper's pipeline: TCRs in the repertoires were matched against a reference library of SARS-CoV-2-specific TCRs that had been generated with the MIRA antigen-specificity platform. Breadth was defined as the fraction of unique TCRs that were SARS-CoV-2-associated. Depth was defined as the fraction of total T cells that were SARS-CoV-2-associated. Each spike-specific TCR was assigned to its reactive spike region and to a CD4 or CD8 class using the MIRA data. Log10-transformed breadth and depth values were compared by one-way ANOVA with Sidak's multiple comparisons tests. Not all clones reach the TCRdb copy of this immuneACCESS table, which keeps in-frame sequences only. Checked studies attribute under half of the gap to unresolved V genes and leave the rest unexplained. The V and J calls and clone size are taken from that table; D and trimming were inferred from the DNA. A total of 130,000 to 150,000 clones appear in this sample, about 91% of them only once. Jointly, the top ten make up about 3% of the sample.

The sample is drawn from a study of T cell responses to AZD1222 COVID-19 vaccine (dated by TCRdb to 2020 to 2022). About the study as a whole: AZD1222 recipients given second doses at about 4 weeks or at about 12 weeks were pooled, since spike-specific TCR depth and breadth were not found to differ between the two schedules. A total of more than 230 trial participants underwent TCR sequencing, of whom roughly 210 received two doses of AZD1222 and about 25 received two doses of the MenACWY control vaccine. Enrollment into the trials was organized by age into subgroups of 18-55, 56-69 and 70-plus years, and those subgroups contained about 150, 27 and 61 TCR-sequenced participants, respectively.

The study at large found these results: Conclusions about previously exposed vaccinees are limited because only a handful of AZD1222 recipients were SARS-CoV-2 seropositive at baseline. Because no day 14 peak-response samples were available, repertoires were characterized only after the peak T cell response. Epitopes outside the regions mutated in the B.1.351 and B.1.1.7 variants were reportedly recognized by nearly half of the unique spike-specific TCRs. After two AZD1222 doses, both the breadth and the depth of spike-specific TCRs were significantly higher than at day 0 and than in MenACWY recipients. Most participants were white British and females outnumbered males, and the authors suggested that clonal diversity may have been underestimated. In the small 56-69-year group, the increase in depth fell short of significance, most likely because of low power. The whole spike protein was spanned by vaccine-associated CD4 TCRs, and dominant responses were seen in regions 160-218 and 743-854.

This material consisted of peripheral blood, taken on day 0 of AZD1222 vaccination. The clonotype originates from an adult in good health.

The CDR3 region: CASSWGTPWYEQFF. The DNA reads as follows: TGCGCCAGCAGCTGGGGGACCCCTTGGTATGAGCAGTTCTTC. The V gene is TRBV5-1 and the J gene is TRBJ2-1; the D gene may be TRBD1 or TRBD2, since each aligns over 5 bases. CDR1 and CDR2 (SGHRS, YFSETQ) derive from the germline V gene. Including the terminal cysteine and phenylalanine, the CDR3 comprises 14 residues. Only the CDR3 DNA is retained, 42 bases long and in frame from the first base. The trim is 3 bases for V and 8 bases for J, with a gap of 15 bases between the germline ends.